This T cell receptor (beta chain) was sequenced during a study of cytomegalovirus exposure and HLA in healthy donors. Study background: T cells numbering about 179 million yielded around 120 million unique TCR beta sequences in an earlier analysis. Study conclusions and caveats: The HLA-A and HLA-B alleles of most subjects were reportedly predicted accurately from TCR beta sequences.

This CDR3 is built from 16 residues. Trimming cost V 4 bases and J 3 bases, with 16 bases left between them. CDR1 and CDR2 from the germline V gene are SGHNT and YENEEA. PCR amplification relied on 60 Vbeta primers (plus 13 Jbeta primers). In the study's own analysis: Approximately 9.9 million shared chains were among the roughly 80 million unique TCR beta chains that a later analysis counted. The repertoire was sequenced with immunoSEQ multiplex PCR; TCRdb's copy has only in-frame clones and lacks some. That table is the source of V, J and clone size, and D and trimming were worked out from the DNA. The sample holds some 140,000 clones, roughly 78% seen once. As for this clone: The antigen remains undetermined.

These donors counted as nominally healthy when sampled, but unrecorded immune exposures were likely. V gene TRBV11-3 combines with J gene TRBJ2-1; the D gene is possibly TRBD2 (5 bases). The sequencing sample was made of PBMCs. The sequence came from a man aged 50 to 59 in good health and CMV-seropositive. CDR3 sequence (DNA): TGTGCCAGCAGCTCGAGCGGAGCCTATTTCTACAATGAGCAGTTCTTC. It codes for CASSSSGAYFYNEQFF.